What follows are 8 T cell receptor beta chains derived from one specimen sequenced in a study of T-cell memory formation after mild COVID-19. TCRdb reprocessed the 5' RACE reads with MiXCR, giving one entry per CDR3 protein. Here the sample spans around 420,000 distinct CDR3 sequences, approximately 25% being singletons. The sequencing input was PBMCs or a T cell subset sorted from them (not recorded which). Receptors originate from an adult woman who had mild COVID-19 (a few samples of this study predate the infection). Cell type and time point are not known.

This chain joins TRBV7-9 and TRBJ1-2; no firm D call. Trimming took 5 bases from V and 0 from J, leaving 16 bases between them. Germline CDR1 SEHNR, CDR2 FQNEAQ (reference sequence). This CDR3 contains 16 residues. CDR3 sequence: CASSINPLKSNYGYTF. In DNA form, the CDR3 reads TGTGCCAGCAGCATCAATCCCCTGAAATCTAACTATGGCTACACCTTC.

This clonotype has more than one count but fewer than ten. The V call is TRBV5-1, the J call TRBJ1-1; 10 positions agree with TRBD1. V was clipped by 4 bases and J by 2 bases; unmatched bases: 5. The CDR3 covers 15 residues. CDR1 and CDR2 from the germline V gene are SGHRS and YFSETQ. The CDR3 region has the DNA TGCGCCAGCAGCGATGGGACAGGGGAAAACACTGAAGCTTTCTTT. It yields the protein CASSDGTGENTEAFF.

The chain joins TRBV21-1 to TRBJ2-1. TRBV21-1 is listed as a pseudogene. This CDR3 has 11 residues. The DNA of the CDR3 is TGTGCCAGCAGCAAAGAGAATGAGCAGTTCTTC. Amino acid sequence: CASSKENEQFF.

The chain employs TRBV7-3 and TRBJ2-3; 9 bases line up with TRBD2. V gave up 4 bases and J gave up 4 bases; unmatched junction bases: 6. The germline gives CDR1 SGHTA, CDR2 FQGTGA. The CDR3 sequence is 15 residues long. The CDR3, as DNA: TGTGCCAGCAGCTGGGCGGGAGGGGGCGCAGATACGCAGTATTTT. Amino acid sequence: CASSWAGGGADTQYF.

The genes are TRBV4-3 and TRBJ2-7; tentatively, D is TRBD1 (5 bases). V shed 0 bases and J shed 3 bases, with 15 bases lying between them. Germline assignment: CDR1 LGHNA and CDR2 YSLEER. This CDR3 region has 16 residues. The CDR3 here is CASSQDSGKRIYEQYF. As DNA, the CDR3 is TGCGCCAGCAGCCAAGATTCAGGGAAACGTATCTACGAGCAGTACTTC.

This clonotype was detected once. This sequence joins TRBV19 and TRBJ1-5; 10 nucleotides agree with TRBD1. The CDR3 loop spans 15 amino acids. V trimming: 7 bases; J trimming: 2 bases; junction bases outside the gene matches: 5. Germline CDR1 LNHDA, CDR2 SQIVND (reference sequence). CDR3 sequence: CASTGTGARNQPQHF. The CDR3, as DNA: TGTGCCAGTACCGGGACAGGGGCTCGCAATCAGCCCCAGCATTTT. Complete variable domain (other parts from reference TRBV19 and TRBJ1-5): DGGITQSPKYLFRKEGQNVTLSCEQNLNHDAMYWYRQDPGQGLRLIYYSQIVNDFQKGDIAEGYSVSREKKESFPLTVTSAQKNPTAFYLCASTGTGARNQPQHFGDGTRLSIL.

In this sample, this clonotype turned up a few times. This chain uses TRBV7-6 with TRBJ2-1, with D perhaps TRBD1 or TRBD2 (5 bases each). The CDR3 loop spans 17 amino acids. Deletions cut 2 bases from V and 5 bases from J, with 19 bases between. CDR1 is SGHVS, CDR2 FNYEAQ, per germline. The DNA for the CDR3 is TGTGCCAGCAGCTTATTTCCGGGACCCGCAGTCCACAATGAGCAGTTCTTC. Translated: CASSLFPGPAVHNEQFF. Full variable domain (missing parts from reference TRBV7-6 and TRBJ2-1): GAGVSQSPRYKVTKRGQDVALRCDPISGHVSLYWYRQALGQGPEFLTYFNYEAQQDKSGLPNDRFSAERPEGSISTLTIQRTEQRDSAMYRCASSLFPGPAVHNEQFFGPGTRLTVL.

This clonotype appeared many times. V and J are TRBV6-2 or TRBV6-3 and TRBJ2-1, with 9 bases fitting TRBD2. V was clipped by 6 bases and J by 4 bases; unmatched bases: 4. Germline V gives CDR1 MNHEY, CDR2 SVGEGT. This CDR3 has 14 residues. This CDR3 is CASRAAGGYNEQFF. DNA of the CDR3: TGTGCCAGCAGGGCAGCGGGGGGATACAATGAGCAGTTCTTC.